The rows below give T cell receptor beta chains drawn from one sample of a study of blood T cell repertoires in COVID-19. Assay: immunoSEQ multiplex PCR; the TCRdb copy retains only in-frame clones and omits some. The table has 40,000 to 50,000 clones, approximately 86% seen once. Sequencing input: peripheral blood. Source of these receptors: a man aged 50-59 years with active COVID-19. Each CDR3 is given with its conserved first and last residue. A D gene is named only where the DNA matches it firmly. A row's size may be missing; if present it is once, few, many or a size class.

j_call d_call clone_size v_call cdr3_nt cdr3_aa
TRBJ1-6 . . TRBV28 TGTGCCAGCAGTTCATCCCCACAGGGAAGGGTTACACCCCTCCACTTT CASSSSPQGRVTPLHF
TRBJ2-5 . . TRBV7-2 TGTGCCAGCACCTCGCCGGGAAGACAAGAGACCCAGTACTTC CASTSPGRQETQYF
TRBJ2-7 TRBD1 . TRBV18 TGTGCCAGCTCCCGGGACAGGGACGAGCAGTACTTC CASSRDRDEQYF
TRBJ2-7 . . TRBV13 TGTGCCAGCAGCTCTCGACAGGCGCGCTACGAGCAGTACTTC CASSSRQARYEQYF
TRBJ2-7 TRBD1 . TRBV7-9 TGTGCCAGCAGTTTCGGACAGGGTAAGGGCGAGCAGTACTTC CASSFGQGKGEQYF
TRBJ1-2 TRBD1 . TRBV5-1 TGCGCCAGCAGCTATGGGACAGGGCTATCCTATGGCTACACCTTC CASSYGTGLSYGYTF
TRBJ2-3 . . TRBV5-1 TGCGCCAGCAGCTTGGGTGGGGCACGGGATACGCAGTATTTT CASSLGGARDTQYF
TRBJ2-1 . . TRBV9 TGTGCCAGCAGCGTAATGTCGGAGCAGTTCTTC CASSVMSEQFF
TRBJ2-2 TRBD2 once TRBV4-2 TGTGCCAGCAGCCAAGGCGCTAGCGGGGGGTCCGGGGAGCTGTTTTTT CASSQGASGGSGELFF
TRBJ1-5 . . TRBV4-1 TGCGCCAGCAGCCAAGATCTTATAAGCAATCAGCCCCAGCATTTT CASSQDLISNQPQHF
TRBJ1-5 . . TRBV3-1/TRBV3-2 TGTGCCAGCAGCCAAAGCGGCAATCAGCCCCAGCATTTT CASSQSGNQPQHF
TRBJ2-5 . once TRBV2 TGTGCCAGCAGGCCTGACTTAAAAGAGACCCAGTACTTC CASRPDLKETQYF
TRBJ2-1 TRBD2 once TRBV4-1 TGCGCCAGCAGCCAAGAGGCTAGCGGGAGCTATGAGCAGTTCTTC CASSQEASGSYEQFF
TRBJ1-2 . . TRBV7-9 TGTGCCAGCAGCTTATCGGCTCCTGGAGGTGGCTACACCTTC CASSLSAPGGGYTF
TRBJ2-7 TRBD2 . TRBV27 TGTGCCAGCAGTTCGGTAGCGGGAGTAAGATCGTACGAGCAGTACTTC CASSSVAGVRSYEQYF
TRBJ1-1 . . TRBV12-3/TRBV12-4 TGTGCCAGCAGTCTACGACAGACCGAAGCTTTCTTT CASSLRQTEAFF
TRBJ1-6 . few TRBV18 TGTGCCAGCTCACTCGACATTGGCGATTCACCCCTCCACTTT CASSLDIGDSPLHF
TRBJ2-7 . . TRBV29-1 TGCAGCGTTGGTACAGACTCCTACGAGCAGTACTTC CSVGTDSYEQYF
TRBJ1-1 TRBD1 . TRBV18 TGTGCCAGCTCACCAGTACTGGGACAGAAGAACACTGAAGCTTTCTTT CASSPVLGQKNTEAFF
TRBJ2-3 TRBD2 . TRBV29-1 TGCAGCGTTGAGGACTGGACTAGCGGGAGGACCACAGATACGCAGTATTTT CSVEDWTSGRTTDTQYF
TRBJ1-6 . . TRBV6-2/TRBV6-3 TGTGCCAGCAGTCAAATTCGGACAGCCAACTATAATTCACCCCTCCACTTT CASSQIRTANYNSPLHF
TRBJ2-7 . . TRBV7-2 TGTGCCAGCAGCTTTACCTTGGGGACTGCCTACGAGCAGTACTTC CASSFTLGTAYEQYF
TRBJ1-2 TRBD1 few TRBV19 TGTGCCAGTAGTCTGCAAGGGACAGCCTATGGCTACACCTTC CASSLQGTAYGYTF
TRBJ2-3 . . TRBV7-3 TGTGCCAGCAGCCCGACCCGGGACTATACGCAGTATTTT CASSPTRDYTQYF